This TCR beta chain was identified in a study of cytomegalovirus exposure and HLA in healthy donors. This clone was picked up a small number of times. Donors were ostensibly healthy at sampling, although undocumented immune exposures were probable. Use of 60 Vbeta and 13 Jbeta primers characterized the PCR. Assay: immunoSEQ multiplex PCR; the TCRdb copy retains only in-frame clones and omits some. The data hold approximately 220,000 clones, with around 80% observed a single time. CDR3 length: 14 amino acids. Germline V gene data show CDR1 as SNHLY and CDR2 as FYNNEI. Trimming took off 3 bases at V and 4 bases at J, with 10 bases between the two ends.

The sequenced sample consisted of PBMCs. The chain employs TRBV2 and TRBJ1-5; D remains ambiguous. This clonotype was obtained from a boy aged 2-15 years in good health and CMV-seronegative. In nucleotides, the CDR3 is TGTGCCAGCAGTGAGGGTCGGGGAAATCAGCCCCAGCATTTT. Its translation: CASSEGRGNQPQHF.